This T cell receptor beta chain emerged from a study of blood T cell repertoires in COVID-19. Study summary: From the United States, Italy and Spain came samples of acute and convalescent COVID-19. From T cells, B-cell-depleted T cells, or PBMCs came the material, which was cDNA or gDNA.

Methods used by the authors: The assay estimated nucleated cells by amplifying reference gene primers. The repertoire was sequenced with immunoSEQ multiplex PCR; TCRdb's copy has only in-frame clones and lacks some. V, J and clone size were drawn from that table, and D and trimming were deduced from the DNA. The sample lists about 90,000 clones, 85% to 95% occurring once. From germline, CDR1 is MNHNS and CDR2 SASEGT. There are 14 residues in the CDR3. V gave up 1 base and J gave up 0 bases, with 5 bases separating them. The sequenced sample was peripheral blood. The clonotype was recovered from a woman aged 55 to 70 with active COVID-19. This chain uses TRBV6-1 with TRBJ2-3, with a weak D call TRBD2 (5 bases). The CDR3 here is CASSEGRSTDTQYF. CDR3 DNA sequence: TGTGCCAGCAGTGAAGGGAGGAGCACAGATACGCAGTATTTT.